These 27 T cell receptor beta chains share one sample of origin, sequenced in a study of cytomegalovirus exposure and HLA in healthy donors. Vbeta (60) and Jbeta (13) primers were used in the PCR. TCRdb's copy holds only in-frame clones and misses some; the assay was immunoSEQ multiplex PCR. The sample has 150,000 or so clones; 75% are singletons. Sample: PBMCs. Source of these receptors: a man between 40 and 49 years old in good health and CMV-seronegative.

This chain links TRBV5-1 with TRBJ1-3; D ambiguous. The germline gives CDR1 SGHRS, CDR2 YFSETQ. Between the trimmed V and J ends, which lost 4 bases and 2 bases, there was a span of 10 bases. This CDR3 region has 14 residues. In DNA form, the CDR3 reads TGCGCCAGCAGCAGTGACACCACTGGAAACACCATATATTTT. This translates into CASSSDTTGNTIYF.

J is TRBJ1-4 and V is TRBV19; D call uncertain. Germline-derived CDR1 and CDR2 are LNHDA and SQIVND (reference sequence). V was trimmed by 6 bases and J by 5 bases, leaving 13 bases between them. This CDR3 has 14 amino acids. The CDR3 region is CASSPSYRNEKLFF. The CDR3 region has the DNA TGTGCCAGTAGCCCTTCCTACAGAAATGAAAAACTGTTTTTT.

This chain uses TRBV7-2 with TRBJ2-7; D not resolved. The V gene lost 1 base and the J gene lost 11 bases, with 18 bases spanning the gap. Germline V lookup: CDR1 SGHTA, CDR2 FQGNSA. This CDR3 spans 14 amino acids. As DNA, the CDR3 is TGTGCCAGCAGCTTAGGCCCGTTTGCCACGGTGGAGTACTTC. As protein: CASSLGPFATVEYF.

The chain recombines TRBV7-9 with TRBJ2-7; the match to TRBD1 covers 7 bases. Germline CDR1 reads SEHNR; CDR2 reads FQNEAQ (reference sequence). J lost 9 bases, V lost 5 bases, and 13 bases had no gene match. This CDR3 comprises 14 residues. In nucleotides, the CDR3 is TGTGCCAGCAGCCGTGCACCCGACAGGGACCCGCAGTACTTC. It yields the protein CASSRAPDRDPQYF.

The rearrangement joins TRBV9 to TRBJ2-5; 14 bases map to TRBD2. CDR1 and CDR2 from the germline V gene are SGDLS and YYNGEE. The CDR3 loop spans 18 amino acids. The V segment lost 3 bases and the J segment 2 bases; nucleotides outside the gene matches: 9. CDR3: CASSEPPGLAGDQETQYF. In nucleotides, the CDR3 is TGTGCCAGCAGCGAACCCCCGGGACTAGCGGGGGATCAAGAGACCCAGTACTTC.

The V call is TRBV4-2, the J call TRBJ1-4, with TRBD1 matching 7 bases. The germline CDR1 and CDR2 sequences are LGHNA and YNFKEQ. This CDR3 is built from 20 residues. The V segment lost 1 base and the J segment 0 bases; nucleotides outside the gene matches: 14. As DNA, the CDR3 is TGTGCCAGCAGCCAAGGGTCTCTAGGGACAGTCGGAGCAACTAATGAAAAACTGTTTTTT. Protein sequence: CASSQGSLGTVGATNEKLFF.

The chain recombines TRBV10-3 with TRBJ2-3; 10 nucleotides line up with TRBD1. CDR3 length: 16 amino acids. The germline V gene encodes CDR1 ENHRY and CDR2 SYGVKD. J gave up 0 bases and V 3 bases, and 3 bases lay outside the gene matches. The CDR3 spells CAISERDRGSTDTQYF. Here the CDR3 DNA reads TGTGCCATCAGTGAAAGGGACAGGGGTAGCACAGATACGCAGTATTTT.

The chain couples TRBV5-1 to TRBJ2-3, with D uncertain. The CDR3 has 16 residues. CDR1 is SGHRS, CDR2 YFSETQ, per germline. V was pared by 1 base and J by 1 base, with 13 bases between. The CDR3: CASSLQASSGTDTQYF. The CDR3, as DNA: TGCGCCAGCAGCTTGCAGGCCTCGTCTGGCACAGATACGCAGTATTTT.

This clone was counted a few times. J is TRBJ1-2 and V is TRBV6-5, with D possibly matching TRBD1 (5 bases). V dropped 2 bases and J dropped 8 bases, with 9 bases sitting between them. The CDR3 spans 12 residues. CDR1 is MNHEY and CDR2 is SVGAGI in the germline V gene. In nucleotides, the CDR3 is TGTGCCAGCAGTTACGGGCAGGGCGGCTACACCTTC. Protein sequence: CASSYGQGGYTF.

There are a few counts of this clone. Other DNA sequences of this sample code for an identical CDR3. The rearrangement joins TRBV2 to TRBJ1-2; 10 bases match TRBD1. CDR3 length equals 13 residues. The V segment lost 6 bases and the J segment 8 bases; nucleotides outside the gene matches: 6. Per germline, CDR1 SNHLY and CDR2 FYNNEI. This chain's CDR3 is CASSSGQGDGYTF. The CDR3 nucleotides read TGTGCCAGCAGCTCCGGACAGGGGGACGGCTACACCTTC.

The chain is built from TRBV7-2 and TRBJ2-5; TRBD2 agrees at 8 bases. CDR3 length: 15 amino acids. V was pared by 8 bases and J by 5 bases, with 13 bases of the junction left unmatched. Per the germline V gene, CDR1 is SGHTA and CDR2 is FQGNSA. DNA for the CDR3: TGTGCCAGCGTCCGAAGGGCGGGGGGCTGGGAGACCCAGTACTTC. Translated, it gives CASVRRAGGWETQYF.

As for this clone: Other DNA variants within this sample encode the same CDR3. V usage is TRBV5-6 and J usage is TRBJ1-5; no clear D. V lost 2 bases and J 0 bases, leaving 3 bases between the germline ends. Per the germline V gene, CDR1 is SGHDT and CDR2 is YYEEEE. The CDR3 totals 13 residues. The CDR3 reads CASSFSSNQPQHF. In DNA form, the CDR3 reads TGTGCCAGCAGCTTCTCTAGCAATCAGCCCCAGCATTTT.

The chain joins TRBV5-1 to TRBJ2-3; 7 nucleotides align to TRBD1. This CDR3 spans 16 amino acids. V dropped 4 bases and J dropped 0; count of bases not matched to a gene: 8. Per germline, CDR1 SGHRS and CDR2 YFSETQ. In DNA, the CDR3 is TGCGCCAGCAGCCTCGCTACGACAGGGAGCACAGATACGCAGTATTTT. Its protein is CASSLATTGSTDTQYF.

This clone appeared a single time. The chain is built from TRBV18 and TRBJ2-5, with D maybe TRBD2 (5 bases). CDR1 KGHSH and CDR2 LQKENI come from the germline V gene. This CDR3 has 13 residues. Trimming took 2 bases from V and 5 from J, leaving 9 bases between them. The CDR3 protein is CASSPSPGETQYF. In DNA, the CDR3 is TGTGCCAGCTCACCAAGCCCGGGGGAGACCCAGTACTTC.

V and J are TRBV9 and TRBJ2-1; TRBD2 might be the D (6 bases). Germline values: CDR1 SGDLS, CDR2 YYNGEE. The V end lost 4 bases, the J end lost 8 bases, and 22 bases lay between the germline ends. The CDR3 is made up of 16 amino acids. CDR3 sequence: CASSLGGTQNGYEQFF. The CDR3 DNA is TGTGCCAGCAGCTTAGGCGGGACCCAAAACGGGTATGAGCAGTTCTTC.

This clone was seen only once. The CDR3 DNA sequence: TGCGCCAGCAGCCAGGGACTTATAATTTCTGGGGCCAACGTCCTGACTTTC. The encoded protein is CASSQGLIISGANVLTF. V gene TRBV4-1 combines with J gene TRBJ2-6; a weak D match, TRBD2 (6 bases). Per germline, CDR1 MGHRA and CDR2 YSYEKL. The CDR3 is made up of 17 amino acids. V lost 3 bases to trimming and J lost 1 base, with 13 bases between them.

The J gene is TRBJ2-5, the V gene TRBV5-1; 8 bases match TRBD1. V dropped 2 bases and J dropped 5; count of bases not matched to a gene: 5. Looked up from germline, CDR1 is SGHRS and CDR2 is YFSETQ. The CDR3 extends over 14 amino acids. The DNA of the CDR3 is TGCGCCAGCAGCTTCTTGGACAGGGTGGAGACCCAGTACTTC. Residues: CASSFLDRVETQYF.

This clone appeared a few times. The rearrangement uses TRBV2 and TRBJ1-4; 9 bases line up with TRBD1. Looked up from germline, CDR1 is SNHLY and CDR2 is FYNNEI. The CDR3 contains 16 residues. Losses at the gene ends were 4 bases for V and 5 bases for J; bases not matched to a gene: 8. The CDR3 reads CASSVPGTGWNEKLFF. For the CDR3, the DNA is TGTGCCAGCAGTGTTCCCGGGACAGGGTGGAATGAAAAACTGTTTTTT.

The J gene is TRBJ2-7, the V gene TRBV5-6; D perhaps matches TRBD1 (5 bases). Germline CDR1 reads SGHDT; CDR2 reads YYEEEE. V lost 4 bases to trimming and J lost 1 base, with 9 bases between them. The CDR3 is 13 amino acids. CDR3 DNA: TGTGCCAGCAGCCTGACAGCGTCCTACGAGCAGTACTTC. This gives the protein CASSLTASYEQYF.

The chain employs TRBV10-3 and TRBJ2-5; 7 bases are shared with TRBD2. Germline CDR1 reads ENHRY; CDR2 reads SYGVKD. Trimming took 0 bases from V and 7 from J; bases not matched to a gene: 8. This CDR3 contains 15 residues. CDR3 nucleotide sequence: TGTGCCATCAGTGAGTCGGCGGGGCCGGGGGGGACCCAGTACTTC. Protein sequence: CAISESAGPGGTQYF.

The chain combines TRBV5-1 with TRBJ1-2, with 8 positions matching TRBD1. This CDR3 region has 15 residues. Germline-derived CDR1 and CDR2 are SGHRS and YFSETQ. Trimming took 1 base from V and 4 from J; bases not matched to a gene: 6. CDR3 sequence: CASSLQTGTGYGYTF. The CDR3 nucleotides are TGCGCCAGCAGCTTGCAGACCGGGACAGGCTATGGCTACACCTTC.

J is TRBJ1-1 and V is TRBV27; the D gene is possibly TRBD1 (6 bases). The germline V gene encodes CDR1 MNHEY and CDR2 SMNVEV (reference sequence). Trimming left V 3 bases short and J 8 bases short, with 25 bases between. The CDR3 consists of 17 residues. CDR3 amino acids: CASSFVGTSQVVREAFF. The DNA of the CDR3 is TGTGCCAGCAGTTTTGTGGGGACAAGTCAAGTGGTGAGAGAAGCTTTCTTT.

This clone has more than one count but fewer than ten. V and J are TRBV9 and TRBJ1-3, with 7 nucleotides matching TRBD1. This CDR3 is built from 16 residues. V trimming: 0 bases; J trimming: 0 bases; junction bases outside the gene matches: 3. CDR1 is SGDLS and CDR2 is YYNGEE in the germline V gene. The chain's CDR3 is CASSVGTGISGNTIYF. The CDR3, as DNA: TGTGCCAGCAGCGTAGGGACAGGAATCTCTGGAAACACCATATATTTT.

The V and J genes are TRBV10-3 and TRBJ1-2, with 9 bases fitting TRBD1. The ends lost 2 bases at V and 8 bases at J; junction bases unmatched: 6. Germline-derived CDR1 and CDR2 are ENHRY and SYGVKD. This CDR3 region has 14 residues. CDR3 DNA sequence: TGTGCCATCAGTGAGATCGGACAGGGGAACGGCTACACCTTC. Amino acids: CAISEIGQGNGYTF.

The chain recombines TRBV9 with TRBJ2-3, with TRBD2 identical over 12 bases. J gave up 3 bases and V 3 bases, and 5 bases lay outside the gene matches. Per germline, CDR1 SGDLS and CDR2 YYNGEE. This CDR3 has 16 residues. CDR3 sequence reads: CASSAHTSGGTDTQYF. CDR3 coding DNA: TGTGCCAGCAGCGCTCATACTAGCGGGGGGACAGATACGCAGTATTTT.

The chain links TRBV7-6 to TRBJ2-7; D call uncertain. CDR1 is SGHVS, CDR2 FNYEAQ, per germline. V lost 5 bases and J lost 5, with 13 bases in between. The CDR3 sequence is 13 residues long. The CDR3 reads CASSPKESHEQYF. The CDR3 DNA sequence: TGTGCCAGCAGCCCAAAGGAGAGTCACGAGCAGTACTTC.

This chain links TRBV7-2 with TRBJ2-7, with TRBD2 identical over 7 bases. Trimming at V came to 8 bases and at J to 0 bases, leaving 7 bases not matched to a gene. Germline V gene sequence: CDR1 SGHTA, CDR2 FQGNSA. CDR3 length: 14 residues. CDR3 DNA: TGTGCCAGCCGCCTGGGAGGGAGCTCCTACGAGCAGTACTTC. Its protein product is CASRLGGSSYEQYF.